The T cell receptor beta chain described here comes from a study of blood T cell repertoires in COVID-19. The assay was immunoSEQ multiplex PCR, and TCRdb's table has in-frame clones only and misses some. The sample records roughly 120,000 clones, roughly nine tenths being singletons. The sample was peripheral blood. This TCR was sampled from a man aged 65 to 79 who had recovered from COVID-19.

The CDR3 protein is CASSQDWLAGPTSTGELFF. As DNA, the CDR3 is TGCGCCAGCAGCCAAGATTGGCTAGCGGGACCGACTTCGACCGGGGAGCTGTTTTTT. This chain connects TRBV4-3 to TRBJ2-2; TRBD2 matches at 9 bases. This CDR3 has 19 amino acids. Germline CDR1 reads LGHNA; CDR2 reads YSLEER. After removal of 0 bases from V and 5 bases from J, the junction contained 13 bases not matched to a gene.